These 6 T cell receptor beta chains share one sample of origin, sequenced in a study of siplizumab effects on memory and regulatory T cells. TCRdb keeps only in-frame clones here, not all; method: immunoSEQ multiplex PCR. The table records about 1,100 clones, less than 75% of them present only once. Input material: TEMRA CD8+ T cells sorted from blood. Subset: unstimulated CD8+ CD45RA+ effector memory T cells. Receptors originate from a human donor in good health.

The chain combines TRBV5-6 with TRBJ1-2; TRBD1 matches 7 bases. The CDR3 loop spans 14 amino acids. With V trimmed by 7 bases and J by 3 bases, 9 bases remained unmatched. Germline CDR1 and CDR2: SGHDT and YYEEEE. The CDR3 region has the DNA TGTGCCAGCGGACCCACAGGGGTCGACTATGGCTACACCTTC. Encoded protein: CASGPTGVDYGYTF. Combining the CDR3 with reference TRBV5-6 and TRBJ1-2 gives the whole variable domain DAGVTQSPTHLIKTRGQQVTLRCSPKSGHDTVSWYQQALGQGPQFIFQYYEEEERQRGNFPDRFSGHQFPNYSSELNVNALLLGDSALYLCASGPTGVDYGYTFGSGTRLTVV.

The chain carries TRBV28 and TRBJ1-4; 7 bases are a match to TRBD1. V shed 5 bases and J 6 bases; nucleotides not matched to a gene: 6. Germline lookup yields CDR1 MDHEN and CDR2 SYDVKM. This CDR3 has 14 residues. CDR3 sequence: CASSDRAGYEKLFF. The DNA for the CDR3 is TGTGCCAGCAGTGACAGGGCGGGATATGAAAAACTGTTTTTT.

The chain's CDR3 is CASSPRGTGYTF. The CDR3 coding sequence is TGTGCCAGTAGTCCCCGGGGTACTGGCTACACCTTC. The rearrangement uses TRBV19 and TRBJ1-2, with D unresolved. The germline V gene has CDR1 LNHDA and CDR2 SQIVND (reference sequence). V shed 5 bases and J shed 7 bases, with 11 bases lying between them. CDR3 length equals 12 residues.

V usage is TRBV7-2 and J usage is TRBJ1-5, with D perhaps matching TRBD1 (6 bases). Trimming pared 1 base from V and 3 bases from J, leaving 10 bases between. Germline V gives CDR1 SGHTA, CDR2 FQGNSA. The CDR3 is made up of 15 amino acids. CDR3 in DNA: TGTGCCAGCAGCTTAGACTCGGGGGCCAATCAGCCCCAGCATTTT. Protein sequence: CASSLDSGANQPQHF.

The chain uses TRBV7-9 and TRBJ2-5; TRBD1 aligns across 7 bases. CDR3 size: 14 residues. Germline V gene data show CDR1 as SEHNR and CDR2 as FQNEAQ (reference sequence). With V trimmed by 5 bases and J by 2 bases, 5 bases remained unmatched. CDR3 coding DNA: TGTGCCAGCAGCCGGGGACAGTCTCAAGAGACCCAGTACTTC. Protein: CASSRGQSQETQYF.

The chain couples TRBV5-1 to TRBJ2-1, with a weak D call TRBD1 (6 bases). Trimming left V 7 bases short and J 7 bases short, with 18 bases between. CDR3 size: 14 residues. Germline V lookup: CDR1 SGHRS, CDR2 YFSETQ. The CDR3 DNA reads TGCGCCAGCCGGGTGGTACAGGGCCGAAATGAGCAGTTCTTC. This codes for CASRVVQGRNEQFF.